A single sample gave rise to the 17 T cell receptor beta chains below, sequenced in a study of blood T cell repertoires in COVID-19. Sequencing was performed with immunoSEQ multiplex PCR; in TCRdb, only in-frame clones are kept and a portion is missing. The sample lists 440,000 or so clones, around nine tenths seen once, with under 2% in the top ten. The sequencing input was peripheral blood. These receptors were taken from a woman in her forties with COVID-19, enrolled during active disease.

The chain employs TRBV9 and TRBJ2-7; tentative D call: TRBD2 (5 bases). Trimming took off 0 bases at V and 1 base at J, with 14 bases between the two ends. CDR3 length: 16 amino acids. Germline lookup yields CDR1 SGDLS and CDR2 YYNGEE. CDR3 nucleotide sequence: TGTGCCAGCAGCGTAGAGTCGGGGAGTGGTTCCTACGAGCAGTACTTC. It yields the protein CASSVESGSGSYEQYF.

A single count supports this clone. The chain combines TRBV11-2 with TRBJ2-3; 14 bases are shared with TRBD2. Losses at the gene ends were 3 bases for V and 2 bases for J; bases not matched to a gene: 4. The CDR3 has 17 amino acids. CDR1 is SGHAT and CDR2 is FQNNGV in the germline V gene. CDR3 nucleotides: TGTGCCAGCAGCTTCGGGACTAGCGGGGGCTTCACAGATACGCAGTATTTT. As protein: CASSFGTSGGFTDTQYF.

The rearrangement uses TRBV2 and TRBJ2-6, with D perhaps TRBD1 (5 bases). V lost 10 bases to trimming and J lost 1 base, with 17 bases between them. The CDR3 has 16 amino acids. The germline gives CDR1 SNHLY, CDR2 FYNNEI. The CDR3 DNA reads TGTGCCACTACCCCGGACAATCCGTCTGGGGCCAACGTCCTGACTTTC. Protein product: CATTPDNPSGANVLTF.

This clone was detected only a few times. The V and J genes are TRBV5-1 and TRBJ1-2; 9 bases map to TRBD1. The CDR3 length is 16 residues. Trimming took 4 bases from V and 4 from J; bases not matched to a gene: 11. Per the germline V gene, CDR1 is SGHRS and CDR2 is YFSETQ. The CDR3 loop is CASSADGKGQGYGYTF. CDR3 nucleotide sequence: TGCGCCAGCAGCGCCGATGGGAAGGGACAGGGCTATGGCTACACCTTC.

V is TRBV7-8 and J is TRBJ1-1, with D perhaps matching TRBD1 (6 bases). Trimming stripped 5 bases from V and 5 bases from J, with 18 bases between. The CDR3 has 15 amino acids. CDR1 is SGHVS and CDR2 is FQNEAQ in the germline V gene. This chain's CDR3 is CASSPLGGENTEAFF. CDR3 coding DNA: TGTGCCAGCAGCCCATTAGGGGGTGAAAATACTGAAGCTTTCTTT.

This chain joins TRBV5-4 and TRBJ1-6; possible D gene TRBD1, 5 bases. This CDR3 contains 14 residues. Trimming took off 0 bases at V and 4 bases at J, with 5 bases between the two ends. Looked up from germline, CDR1 is SGHNT and CDR2 is YYREEE (reference sequence). The CDR3 loop reads CASSLGQYNSPLHF. DNA for the CDR3: TGTGCCAGCAGCTTGGGACAGTATAATTCACCCCTCCACTTT.

This chain links TRBV9 with TRBJ2-1, with 10 bases identical to TRBD2. CDR1 SGDLS and CDR2 YYNGEE come from the germline V gene. This CDR3 comprises 15 residues. V shed 7 bases, J shed 2 bases, and the junction held 6 bases outside the gene matches. The CDR3 protein is CASVPTSGTYNEQFF. The CDR3 coding sequence is TGTGCCAGCGTCCCCACTAGCGGGACCTACAATGAGCAGTTCTTC.

Here the CDR3 DNA reads TGTGCCAGCAGCTTAGAATACAGGGGAGGTAGGACTGAAGCTTTCTTT. It is translated as CASSLEYRGGRTEAFF. The chain recombines TRBV7-2 with TRBJ1-1, with 7 bases lining up with TRBD1. Germline CDR1 reads SGHTA; CDR2 reads FQGNSA. The CDR3 loop spans 16 amino acids. Germline trimming cut 1 base from V and 5 bases from J; bases unmatched to any gene: 10.

This chain connects TRBV5-1 to TRBJ1-1, with D perhaps matching TRBD1 (5 bases). The CDR3 loop spans 17 amino acids. CDR1 and CDR2 (germline): SGHRS, YFSETQ. Trimming took 0 bases from V and 5 from J, leaving 20 bases between them. CDR3 residues: CASSLGRQGSHSTEAFF. In nucleotides, the CDR3 is TGCGCCAGCAGCTTGGGGCGGCAGGGCAGTCATAGTACTGAAGCTTTCTTT.

The CDR3 DNA is TGTGCCAGCAGTTTGACAGCTTATAATTCACCCCTCCACTTT. It codes for CASSLTAYNSPLHF. V is TRBV27 and J is TRBJ1-6; the D gene is possibly TRBD1 (5 bases). Germline V gene lookup returns CDR1 MNHEY and CDR2 SMNVEV (reference sequence). The ends were cut back, 3 bases at V and 4 bases at J, with 7 bases in the middle. The CDR3 is made up of 14 amino acids.

This sequence joins TRBV4-3 and TRBJ2-1; TRBD1 matches 9 bases. The ends lost 3 bases at V and 7 bases at J; junction bases unmatched: 13. The CDR3 loop spans 17 amino acids. Germline values: CDR1 LGHNA, CDR2 YSLEER. CDR3 protein: CASSHGAGQGKLNEQFF. In nucleotides, the CDR3 is TGCGCCAGCAGCCATGGGGCGGGACAGGGAAAATTAAATGAGCAGTTCTTC.

The V and J genes are TRBV7-6 and TRBJ2-6, with 7 bases aligning to TRBD1. This CDR3 comprises 16 residues. J lost 4 bases, V lost 3 bases, and 6 bases had no gene match. Germline loops: CDR1 SGHVS, CDR2 FNYEAQ. The DNA for the CDR3 is TGTGCCAGCAGCTTCAGACAGGGAGCCGGGGCCAACGTCCTGACTTTC. It encodes CASSFRQGAGANVLTF.

This clone has just a few counts. The V gene is TRBV6-2 or TRBV6-3, the J gene TRBJ1-2; weak D call: TRBD1 (6 bases). The CDR3 extends over 15 amino acids. The V gene lost 0 bases and the J gene lost 4 bases, with 12 bases spanning the gap. Germline CDR1 is MNHEY and CDR2 is SVGEGT. CDR3 sequence reads: CASSYSGQSFYGYTF. The CDR3 DNA reads TGTGCCAGCAGTTACTCCGGACAGAGTTTCTATGGCTACACCTTC.

The rearrangement links TRBV30 to TRBJ2-5; 7 nucleotides line up with TRBD1. Germline CDR1 and CDR2: GTSNPN and SVGIG (reference sequence). Losses at the gene ends were 0 bases for V and 4 bases for J; bases not matched to a gene: 2. The CDR3 contains 13 residues. CDR3 nucleotide sequence: TGTGCCTGGAGTGTAAACAGGGGAGAGACCCAGTACTTC. Amino acids: CAWSVNRGETQYF.

V and J are TRBV6-2 or TRBV6-3 and TRBJ2-5; D is unresolved. Per the germline V gene, CDR1 is MNHEY and CDR2 is SVGEGT. Trimming took 2 bases from V and 5 from J, leaving 9 bases between them. This CDR3 spans 13 amino acids. CDR3 in DNA: TGTGCCAGCAGTTACACCAGGCTCGAGACCCAGTACTTC. The encoded protein is CASSYTRLETQYF.

The chain is built from TRBV6-5 and TRBJ1-4; the D is unclear. V was pared by 4 bases and J by 7 bases, with 7 bases between. The length of the CDR3 is 12 residues. Germline V gives CDR1 MNHEY, CDR2 SVGAGI. This CDR3 reads CASSSTGEKLFF. CDR3 in DNA: TGTGCCAGCAGTTCGACGGGTGAAAAACTGTTTTTT.

The V and J genes are TRBV28 and TRBJ1-6, with D hard to call. This CDR3 has 16 amino acids. Germline lookup yields CDR1 MDHEN and CDR2 SYDVKM. Deletions cut 6 bases from V and 0 bases from J, with 12 bases between. CDR3 sequence (DNA): TGTGCCAGCAGCCCGGTAGGGAGCTCCTATAATTCACCCCTCCACTTT. It specifies CASSPVGSSYNSPLHF.